This T cell receptor (beta chain) was profiled in a study of graft-versus-host responses after intestinal transplantation. Across the study: The whole recipient group had anti-thymocyte globulin induction followed by tacrolimus and steroids for two to four years.

The study, taken as a whole, reports: There were GvH clones found in recipient marrow, and some of them appeared first in ileum or blood.

On this clone itself: Its antigen is not identified.

This CDR3 is 15 amino acids long. Trimming stripped 2 bases from V and 0 bases from J, with 11 bases between. CDR1 is SGHTA and CDR2 is FQGNSA in the germline V gene. Data came from immunoSEQ multiplex PCR; TCRdb stores just in-frame clones and leaves some out. The sample lists 50,000 or so clones; around nine tenths were seen once. Sequenced here: unstimulated CD4+ T cells sorted from spleen or lymph node cells, sampled before transplant. The sequence was collected from a human donor who was the organ donor for an intestinal transplant. The V gene is TRBV7-2, the J gene TRBJ2-7, with D perhaps being TRBD1 or TRBD2 (5 bases each). The CDR3 sequence: CASSLTGHSSYEQYF. CDR3 bases: TGTGCCAGCAGCTTAACGGGGCATAGCTCCTACGAGCAGTACTTC.